This TCR beta chain was profiled in a study of T cells in Graves' hyperthyroidism and ophthalmopathy. Amplified TCR beta CDR3 regions derived from RNA transcripts. The study used the HTBI primer set for a first-round RT-PCR of the TCR CDR3. TCRdb re-called the multiplex PCR reads through MiXCR, storing one row per CDR3 protein. The sample includes 300,000 to 450,000 distinct CDR3 sequences, approximately 15% of them seen just once. The CDR3 spans 13 residues. V was pared by 6 bases and J by 4 bases, with 4 bases of the junction left unmatched. Germline V lookup: CDR1 LNHDA, CDR2 SQIVND (reference sequence). The diagnostic basis comprised clinical symptoms, serum thyroxine and TRAb, thyroid ultrasound and orbital computed tomography. Concerning this clonotype itself: Its cognate antigen is unknown.

Study-wide results and limits: From stable hyperthyroidism, ophthalmopathy was set apart by a 13 V-J model. Blood also carried most thyroid clonotypes expanded above 0.001.

The sequence was obtained from a woman in her 30s with Graves' ophthalmopathy. V is TRBV19 and J is TRBJ2-3, with 7 positions matching TRBD1. The sequencing input was blood. This CDR3 is CASRNRGADTQYF. CDR3 DNA sequence: TGTGCCAGTAGAAACAGGGGTGCAGATACGCAGTATTTT.